These T cell receptor beta chains were read from a single sample in a study of human T cells and chemical hapten exposure. TCRdb itself ran the RACE reads through MiXCR, one entry per CDR3 protein. The sample carries approximately 95,000 distinct CDR3 sequences, about 10% recorded once. Sequences were derived from whole blood, sampled in connection with sensitization to the hapten diphenylcyclopropenone (DPC). These receptor sequences come from a woman in her thirties or forties with alopecia areata. Some clones in this sample may be carry-over from other donors' samples. CDR3s include the opening cysteine and the closing phenylalanine or tryptophan. D genes are given only for firm matches. The listing skips clone size in some rows; elsewhere it reads once, few, many or a size class.

CDR3 protein: CASSFTYFGELFF
CDR3 DNA: TGTGCCAGCAGTTTCACCTATTTCGGGGAGCTGTTTTTT
D gene: .
clone size: .
V gene: TRBV7-6
J gene: TRBJ2-2

CDR3 protein: CSAKLAGAVYEQYF
CDR3 DNA: TGCAGTGCTAAACTAGCGGGAGCGGTGTACGAGCAGTACTTC
D gene: TRBD2
clone size: .
V gene: TRBV20-1
J gene: TRBJ2-7

CDR3 protein: CASSPEGYEQYF
CDR3 DNA: TGTGCCAGCAGCCCGGAGGGCTACGAGCAGTACTTC
D gene: .
clone size: many
V gene: TRBV7-9
J gene: TRBJ2-7

CDR3 protein: CSASEGALYEQYF
CDR3 DNA: TGCAGTGCTAGTGAGGGGGCTCTGTACGAGCAGTACTTC
D gene: TRBD1
clone size: .
V gene: TRBV20-1
J gene: TRBJ2-7

CDR3 protein: CAISEGRGPYGYTF
CDR3 DNA: TGTGCCATCAGTGAAGGCAGGGGGCCATATGGCTACACCTTC
D gene: TRBD1
clone size: many
V gene: TRBV10-3
J gene: TRBJ1-2

CDR3 protein: CASSSQGGNEKLFF
CDR3 DNA: TGTGCCAGCAGCTCGCAGGGAGGTAATGAAAAACTGTTTTTT
D gene: .
clone size: few
V gene: TRBV5-5
J gene: TRBJ1-4

CDR3 protein: CASRLRLAGPNLNEQFF
CDR3 DNA: TGTGCCAGCAGACTTCGACTAGCGGGACCGAATCTTAATGAGCAGTTCTTC
D gene: TRBD2
clone size: few
V gene: TRBV2
J gene: TRBJ2-1

CDR3 protein: CSARGGHETEAFF
CDR3 DNA: TGCAGTGCTAGGGGGGGGCACGAAACTGAAGCTTTCTTT
D gene: .
clone size: few
V gene: TRBV20-1
J gene: TRBJ1-1

CDR3 protein: CSARNLAGHNEQFF
CDR3 DNA: TGCAGTGCTCGGAACCTAGCGGGGCACAATGAGCAGTTCTTC
D gene: TRBD2
clone size: .
V gene: TRBV20-1
J gene: TRBJ2-1

CDR3 protein: CSARDKSEQYF
CDR3 DNA: TGCAGTGCTAGAGATAAAAGCGAGCAGTACTTC
D gene: .
clone size: many
V gene: TRBV20-1
J gene: TRBJ2-7

CDR3 protein: CASSDPVTGGRYEQYF
CDR3 DNA: TGTGCCAGCAGCGACCCCGTGACGGGGGGCCGATACGAGCAGTACTTC
D gene: .
clone size: .
V gene: TRBV7-9
J gene: TRBJ2-7

CDR3 protein: CASRSRDSDSYEQYF
CDR3 DNA: TGTGCCAGCAGATCGCGGGATAGCGACTCCTACGAGCAGTACTTC
D gene: .
clone size: few
V gene: TRBV7-2
J gene: TRBJ2-7

CDR3 protein: CASSESPLAASTDTQFF
CDR3 DNA: TGCGCCAGCAGTGAGTCCCCGCTAGCAGCTAGCACAGATACGCAGTTTTTT
D gene: .
clone size: many
V gene: TRBV10-2
J gene: TRBJ2-3

CDR3 protein: CASSSPGGRAAFF
CDR3 DNA: TGTGCCAGCAGTTCCCCAGGTGGGCGGGCAGCTTTCTTT
D gene: .
clone size: few
V gene: TRBV25-1
J gene: TRBJ1-1

CDR3 protein: CASSFQGSYNEQFF
CDR3 DNA: TGTGCCAGCAGTTTCCAGGGTTCCTACAATGAGCAGTTCTTC
D gene: .
clone size: .
V gene: TRBV27
J gene: TRBJ2-1

CDR3 protein: CASSYGTYGYTF
CDR3 DNA: TGTGCCAGCAGTTACGGGACTTATGGCTACACCTTC
D gene: .
clone size: .
V gene: TRBV6-2/TRBV6-3
J gene: TRBJ1-2

CDR3 protein: CSVEEWQGARNTIYF
CDR3 DNA: TGCAGCGTTGAAGAGTGGCAGGGGGCGAGGAACACCATATATTTT
D gene: TRBD1
clone size: few
V gene: TRBV29-1
J gene: TRBJ1-3

CDR3 protein: CASSRARETQYF
CDR3 DNA: TGTGCCAGCAGCCGCGCGCGGGAGACCCAGTACTTC
D gene: .
clone size: few
V gene: TRBV11-2
J gene: TRBJ2-5

CDR3 protein: CASSLDREQYF
CDR3 DNA: TGTGCCAGCAGCTTAGATAGGGAGCAGTACTTC
D gene: .
clone size: many
V gene: TRBV11-2
J gene: TRBJ2-7

CDR3 protein: CASKRERTTGELFF
CDR3 DNA: TGTGCCAGCAAGCGGGAGCGGACCACCGGGGAGCTGTTTTTT
D gene: TRBD2
clone size: .
V gene: TRBV6-1
J gene: TRBJ2-2

CDR3 protein: CASSLGLVTTGELFF
CDR3 DNA: TGTGCCAGTAGTCTTGGACTAGTTACCACCGGGGAGCTGTTTTTT
D gene: TRBD2
clone size: .
V gene: TRBV19
J gene: TRBJ2-2

CDR3 protein: CAWIPGTKYNEQFF
CDR3 DNA: TGTGCCTGGATTCCTGGGACAAAGTACAATGAGCAGTTCTTC
D gene: .
clone size: .
V gene: TRBV30
J gene: TRBJ2-1

CDR3 protein: CASSQDRGDYGYTF
CDR3 DNA: TGTGCCAGCAGCCAGGACAGGGGTGACTATGGCTACACCTTC
D gene: TRBD1
clone size: many
V gene: TRBV7-2
J gene: TRBJ1-2

CDR3 protein: CSARNSGFRNIQYF
CDR3 DNA: TGCAGTGCTCGGAATAGCGGGTTTAGAAACATTCAGTACTTC
D gene: TRBD2
clone size: few
V gene: TRBV20-1
J gene: TRBJ2-4